The 32 T cell receptor beta chains listed next were all sequenced from one sample in a study of spatial heterogeneity in lung cancer (dated 2019 in TCRdb). Libraries were built with 5' RACE. Reads for this sample came from a NextSeq 500. The public reads were reprocessed in TCRdb via fastp at Q25 and MiXCR, keeping in-frame beta chains. Rows with one shared CDR3 protein collapse into an entry with the most common genes and DNA. For this sample the table gives 22,000 or so distinct CDR3 sequences, of which about 4.9% were detected only once. Roughly 35% of the sample rests with the top ten. This specimen's time point label, interpreted: sample taken at primary tumor resection. Without any cell sorting, TCR sequencing was performed on whole RNA extracted either from tumor and nontumor lung tissue or from cryopreserved PBMC samples. The sample here was PBMCs, taken at surgery. Receptors originate from a male donor with early-stage non-small cell lung cancer.

This clonotype has a count of ten or more. In DNA, the CDR3 is TGTGCCAGCAGCACGGGGGTTAGCTCCTACGAGCAGTACTTC. Translating gives CASSTGVSSYEQYF. The chain links TRBV7-9 to TRBJ2-7; maybe TRBD2 (6 bases). The length of the CDR3 is 14 residues. The ends were cut back, 5 bases at V and 0 bases at J, with 11 bases in the middle. Germline CDR1 SEHNR, CDR2 FQNEAQ (reference sequence).

This clonotype was seen ten or more times. The gene calls are TRBV3-1 and TRBJ1-2, with D uncertain. This CDR3 is 14 amino acids long. The germline V gene encodes CDR1 LGHDT and CDR2 YNNKEL (reference sequence). V was trimmed by 2 bases and J by 2 bases, leaving 9 bases between them. CDR3: CASSQLNSNYGYTF. Here the CDR3 DNA reads TGTGCCAGCAGCCAACTTAACAGCAACTATGGCTACACCTTC.

Ten or more counts support this clonotype. This rearrangement joins TRBV6-6 to TRBJ2-5; maybe TRBD1 (5 bases). The CDR3 runs 13 residues. The ends were cut back, 3 bases at V and 4 bases at J, with 9 bases in the middle. Germline values: CDR1 MNHNY, CDR2 SVGAGI (reference sequence). CDR3 region: CASSYQGPETQYF. The DNA of the CDR3 is TGTGCCAGCAGTTATCAGGGCCCAGAGACCCAGTACTTC.

This clonotype was observed many times. The chain uses TRBV20-1 and TRBJ2-1; TRBD2 is a possible D gene (5 bases). The CDR3 runs 14 residues. V was cut by 6 bases and J by 6 bases, with 18 bases left in between. The germline gives CDR1 DFQATT, CDR2 SNEGSKA (reference sequence). The CDR3 region has the DNA TGCAGTGCCCTGCGTGAGGTGGGAGTCAATGAGCAGTTCTTC. Translation: CSALREVGVNEQFF.

This clonotype showed up just a few times. The chain is built from TRBV7-6 and TRBJ2-5; a possible D gene is TRBD2 (6 bases). Between the trimmed V and J ends, which lost 2 bases and 4 bases, there was a span of 17 bases. Germline CDR1 SGHVS, CDR2 FNYEAQ. This CDR3 contains 16 residues. The DNA for the CDR3 is TGTGCCAGCAGCTTATCCCAACCTCGGGGGATAGAGACCCAGTACTTC. This translates into CASSLSQPRGIETQYF.

This clonotype was seen at least ten times. V gene TRBV7-2 combines with J gene TRBJ2-3, with D possibly being TRBD2 (6 bases). Trimming shortened V by 7 bases and J by 8 bases, and 16 bases separated the two germline ends. Germline CDR1 SGHTA, CDR2 FQGNSA. The CDR3 sequence is 13 residues long. The CDR3 spells CASTTGTLSTQYF. The DNA of the CDR3 is TGTGCCAGCACTACCGGGACTCTCAGTACGCAGTATTTT.

Note on this clonotype: With a much larger clone just one base away, this may be a read error. The chain links TRBV6-5 to TRBJ1-6; D may be TRBD1 (5 bases). Trimming took off 4 bases at V and 6 bases at J, with 16 bases between the two ends. The CDR3 sequence is 16 residues long. CDR1 and CDR2 (germline): MNHEY, SVGAGI. The CDR3, as DNA: TGTGCCAGCAGTTGGGGTCGTGTCAGGGCTAATTCACCCCTCCACTTT. It codes for CASSWGRVRANSPLHF.

This clonotype showed up many times. The rearrangement links TRBV20-1 to TRBJ2-5; 8 bases are a match to TRBD1. J lost 4 bases, V lost 3 bases, and 7 bases had no gene match. CDR3 length equals 14 residues. Germline CDR1 and CDR2: DFQATT and SNEGSKA (reference sequence). The CDR3 region is CSARDRALGETQYF. The CDR3 coding sequence is TGCAGTGCTAGGGACAGGGCTTTGGGAGAGACCCAGTACTTC.

Many counts were recorded for this clonotype. The J gene is TRBJ1-1, the V gene TRBV4-3, with TRBD1 as a possible D gene (6 bases). In germline, CDR1 is LGHNA, CDR2 YSLEER. V dropped 3 bases and J dropped 6 bases, with 14 bases sitting between them. The CDR3 consists of 14 residues. The DNA of the CDR3 is TGCGCCAGCAGCCACGCAGGGGCGAGAGCTGAAGCTTTCTTT. As protein: CASSHAGARAEAFF.

This clonotype was seen ten or more times. The chain combines TRBV20-1 with TRBJ2-2, with TRBD1 identical over 8 bases. Germline lookup yields CDR1 DFQATT and CDR2 SNEGSKA (reference sequence). The V segment lost 0 bases and the J segment 1 base; nucleotides outside the gene matches: 7. The CDR3 is 17 residues long. The CDR3 nucleotides are TGCAGTGCTAGAGATCCGACGGGGACAGGGAACACCGGGGAGCTGTTTTTT. Residues: CSARDPTGTGNTGELFF.

This clonotype was recorded many times. V usage is TRBV10-3 and J usage is TRBJ2-1; D remains ambiguous. This CDR3 comprises 13 residues. Germline V gene lookup returns CDR1 ENHRY and CDR2 SYGVKD. Trimming shortened V by 0 bases and J by 3 bases, and 3 bases separated the two germline ends. CDR3 in amino acids: CAISESSYNEQFF. The CDR3 DNA follows: TGTGCCATCAGTGAGTCGAGCTACAATGAGCAGTTCTTC.

This clonotype occurred many times. J is TRBJ1-5 and V is TRBV18; D may be TRBD1 (5 bases). The CDR3 spans 17 residues. Germline CDR1 KGHSH, CDR2 LQKENI. V was trimmed by 2 bases and J by 3 bases, leaving 17 bases between them. This CDR3 is CASSPFDSYGNNQPQHF. CDR3 DNA: TGTGCCAGCTCACCATTCGACAGCTATGGGAACAATCAGCCCCAGCATTTT. Full variable domain (missing parts from reference TRBV18 and TRBJ1-5): NAGVMQNPRHLVRRRGQEARLRCSPMKGHSHVYWYRQLPEEGLKFMVYLQKENIIDESGMPKERFSAEFPKEGPSILRIQQVVRGDSAAYFCASSPFDSYGNNQPQHFGDGTRLSIL.

In its sample, this clonotype was seen a few times. V usage is TRBV10-3 and J usage is TRBJ2-3; D call uncertain. CDR3 length: 14 residues. V lost 0 bases, J lost 6 bases, and 10 bases lay in between. Germline-derived CDR1 and CDR2 are ENHRY and SYGVKD. The CDR3, as DNA: TGTGCCATCAGTGAGTCTTTAGGGCGGGATACGCAGTATTTT. Its translation is CAISESLGRDTQYF.

This clonotype was recorded a few times. J is TRBJ2-3 and V is TRBV7-2; 7 nucleotides match TRBD2. The length of the CDR3 is 16 residues. V shed 4 bases, J shed 2 bases, and the junction held 9 bases outside the gene matches. In germline, CDR1 is SGHTA, CDR2 FQGNSA. CDR3 protein: CASSSDGTTYTDTQYF. The CDR3 region has the DNA TGTGCCAGCAGCTCCGACGGGACTACCTACACAGATACGCAGTATTTT.

This clonotype was observed many times. The V call is TRBV2, the J call TRBJ1-2, with TRBD1 matching 10 bases. CDR1 SNHLY and CDR2 FYNNEI come from the germline V gene. V lost 4 bases, J lost 5 bases, and 4 bases stayed unmatched. The length of the CDR3 is 14 residues. CDR3 loop: CASSGQGATYGYTF. The CDR3 DNA reads as TGTGCCAGCAGTGGACAGGGGGCGACATATGGCTACACCTTC.

This clonotype occurred many times. The chain uses TRBV10-3 and TRBJ2-5; possible D gene TRBD1, 6 bases. With 9 bases removed from V and 2 bases from J, the gap between germline ends came to 13 bases. The CDR3 runs 13 residues. Germline V gene lookup returns CDR1 ENHRY and CDR2 SYGVKD. The CDR3 loop reads CAMGKTGQETQYF. Here the CDR3 DNA reads TGTGCCATGGGGAAGACAGGTCAAGAGACCCAGTACTTC.

The rearrangement links TRBV7-9 to TRBJ2-7; D unclear. From germline, CDR1 is SEHNR and CDR2 FQNEAQ (reference sequence). This CDR3 contains 14 residues. V was clipped by 5 bases and J by 5 bases, with 16 bases between them. The CDR3 is CASSPPAARDEQYF. CDR3 nucleotides: TGTGCCAGCAGCCCTCCGGCAGCGCGCGACGAGCAGTACTTC.

This clonotype was detected ten times or more. This sequence joins TRBV24-1 and TRBJ2-1; 11 bases map to TRBD2. The V gene end was trimmed by 4 bases and the J gene end by 2 bases; junction bases not matched to a gene: 3. The CDR3 sequence is 16 residues long. Per germline, CDR1 KGHDR and CDR2 SFDVKD. CDR3 DNA: TGTGCCACCAGTGACCCTAGCGGGGGGACCTACAATGAGCAGTTCTTC. Its translation is CATSDPSGGTYNEQFF.

This clonotype was seen ten or more times. CDR3 residues: CASEGEFYNEQFF. Written as DNA, the CDR3 is TGTGCCAGCGAAGGAGAATTTTACAATGAGCAGTTCTTC. The gene calls are TRBV2 and TRBJ2-1, with D uncertain. Trimming stripped 8 bases from V and 4 bases from J, with 12 bases between. Germline V CDR1 and CDR2: SNHLY, FYNNEI. The CDR3 runs 13 residues.

The rearrangement uses TRBV20-1 and TRBJ2-7, with TRBD1 identical over 9 bases. This CDR3 spans 17 amino acids. J was trimmed by 5 bases and V by 5 bases; bases with no gene match: 19. Germline V lookup: CDR1 DFQATT, CDR2 SNEGSKA (reference sequence). The CDR3 DNA reads as TGCAGTGCTCGGACGAAAACCGGGACAGGGAGGGTGCACGAGCAGTACTTC. Amino acids: CSARTKTGTGRVHEQYF.

This clonotype was seen only a few times. The junction shows a germline mismatch at one end, possibly a read error. The chain is built from TRBV4-1 and TRBJ2-7, with D possibly TRBD1 on 6 matching bases. Germline CDR1 reads MGHRA; CDR2 reads YSYEKL. The CDR3 loop spans 15 amino acids. The DNA for the CDR3 is TGCGCCAGCAGCCAAGGAAGGGGGTCCTCCTACGAGCTGTACTTC. It is translated as CASSQGRGSSYELYF.

In its sample, this clonotype was seen many times. An end of the junction does not agree with germline; a read error may underlie this. The CDR3 DNA reads as TGTGCCAGCAGTTCTGGACCGGGACAAAGGGTCTTC. The encoded protein is CASSSGPGQRVF. The rearrangement links TRBV6-2 or TRBV6-3 to TRBJ2-7, with TRBD1 as a possible D gene (6 bases). This CDR3 has 12 residues. Germline CDR1 MNHEY, CDR2 SVGEGT.

By share of the sample, this clonotype is medium-sized. The CDR3 is CASSARTGGAFF. In DNA, the CDR3 is TGTGCCAGCAGCGCCCGTACAGGGGGAGCTTTCTTT. The chain carries TRBV11-3 and TRBJ1-1, with 8 bases fitting TRBD1. Germline CDR1 is SGHNT and CDR2 is YENEEA. V shed 5 bases and J 10 bases; nucleotides not matched to a gene: 6. The CDR3 is made up of 12 amino acids.

This clonotype was seen repeatedly, ten times or more. The CDR3 here is CASSWAQKNEQFF. The CDR3 DNA reads TGTGCCAGCAGTTGGGCACAGAAAAATGAGCAGTTCTTC. The chain is built from TRBV28 and TRBJ2-1; D call uncertain. The CDR3 extends over 13 amino acids. Germline CDR1 reads MDHEN; CDR2 reads SYDVKM. V was clipped by 4 bases and J by 7 bases, with 11 bases between them.

This clonotype has only a few counts. The chain is built from TRBV5-1 and TRBJ2-7; TRBD1 aligns across 7 bases. There are 13 residues in the CDR3. Trimming cost V 6 bases and J 2 bases; bases outside gene matches: 5. Germline values: CDR1 SGHRS, CDR2 YFSETQ. CDR3: CASNRDSTYEQYF. In DNA, the CDR3 is TGCGCCAGCAACCGGGACAGCACCTACGAGCAGTACTTC.

This clonotype was detected many times. The chain links TRBV5-4 to TRBJ1-2; 7 bases agree with TRBD1. J gave up 3 bases and V 5 bases, and 4 bases lay outside the gene matches. The CDR3 totals 13 residues. Looked up from germline, CDR1 is SGHNT and CDR2 is YYREEE (reference sequence). This CDR3 reads CASRYQGDYGYTF. For the CDR3, the DNA is TGTGCCAGCAGGTACCAGGGGGACTATGGCTACACCTTC.

This clonotype was counted at least ten times. V and J are TRBV29-1 and TRBJ1-1, with 7 positions matching TRBD1. V shed 4 bases, J shed 3 bases, and the junction held 8 bases outside the gene matches. Per germline, CDR1 SQVTM and CDR2 ANQGSEA. There are 14 residues in the CDR3. CDR3 sequence reads: CSVGTGEGYTEAFF. The CDR3, as DNA: TGCAGCGTTGGGACAGGAGAGGGGTACACTGAAGCTTTCTTT. The entire variable domain, with the rest obtained from reference TRBV29-1 and TRBJ1-1, is as follows: SAVISQKPSRDICQRGTSLTIQCQVDSQVTMMFWYRQQPGQSLTLIATANQGSEATYESGFVIDKFPISRPNLTFSTLTVSNMSPEDSSIYLCSVGTGEGYTEAFFGQGTRLTVV.

This clonotype has only a few counts. V is TRBV6-6 and J is TRBJ1-2; D may be TRBD1 (6 bases). Germline V gives CDR1 MNHNY, CDR2 SVGAGI (reference sequence). V lost 6 bases and J lost 12, with 14 bases in between. The CDR3 spans 11 residues. The CDR3 here is CASSPWGAHTF. The CDR3 nucleotides read TGTGCCAGCAGCCCCTGGGGGGCCCACACCTTC.

On this clonotype itself: Possible read error: a much larger clone is one base away. The chain links TRBV6-5 to TRBJ2-2, with D possibly matching TRBD1 (6 bases). The CDR3 spans 14 residues. V lost 4 bases to trimming and J lost 10 bases, with 16 bases between them. CDR1 MNHEY and CDR2 SVGAGI come from the germline V gene. Here the CDR3 reads CASSWEQGPVELFF. The CDR3 DNA follows: TGTGCCAGCAGTTGGGAACAGGGACCCGTGGAGCTGTTTTTT.

This clonotype has a count of ten or more. This chain links TRBV4-2 with TRBJ2-3; D is unclear. Germline V gives CDR1 LGHNA, CDR2 YNFKEQ. With 1 base removed from V and 0 bases from J, the gap between germline ends came to 14 bases. The CDR3 is 17 residues long. CDR3 DNA sequence: TGTGCCAGCAGCCAAGGCACCGGCGGATCTAGCACAGATACGCAGTATTTT. The encoded protein is CASSQGTGGSSTDTQYF.

This clonotype appeared many times. The V call is TRBV7-9, the J call TRBJ1-5, with D tentatively TRBD1 (5 bases). Trimming shortened V by 3 bases and J by 0 bases, and 9 bases separated the two germline ends. Germline V gene data show CDR1 as SEHNR and CDR2 as FQNEAQ (reference sequence). The CDR3 has 15 residues. This chain's CDR3 is CASSLGGYSNQPQHF. The CDR3 region has the DNA TGTGCCAGCAGCTTGGGGGGGTATAGCAATCAGCCCCAGCATTTT.

This clonotype was seen at least ten times. The V and J genes are TRBV11-1 and TRBJ2-3; D is undetermined. Trimming took off 3 bases at V and 9 bases at J, with 7 bases between the two ends. The length of the CDR3 is 11 residues. Germline V gene lookup returns CDR1 SGHAT and CDR2 FQDESV (reference sequence). The CDR3 DNA is TGTGCCAGCAGCTTCCTGCTCACGCAGTATTTT. Encoded protein: CASSFLLTQYF.